This paragraph reports one TCR beta chain. Its target is not known. With 4 bases clipped from V and 8 bases from J, the junction kept 7 bases outside the gene matches. CDR1 and CDR2 from the germline V gene are SGDLS and YYNGEE. CDR3 length: 14 amino acids. Though nominally healthy at sampling, donors likely had unrecorded immune exposures. This record comes from a study of cytomegalovirus exposure and HLA in healthy donors. General study findings and limits: Solely CMV serostatus was available to characterize immune exposure. There were reportedly fewer N-insertions in an Asian-associated ancestry cluster than the roughly 670-donor mean, in a later analysis.

PCR amplification relied on 60 Vbeta primers (plus 13 Jbeta primers). Sequencing used immunoSEQ multiplex PCR; TCRdb keeps in-frame clones, though not all of them. The sample has more than 90,000 clones; over 60% are singletons. This rearrangement joins TRBV9 to TRBJ2-2; 8 bases align to TRBD2. The TCR was taken from a man aged 25-40 years in good health and CMV-seropositive. The sample comprised PBMCs. Written as DNA, the CDR3 is TGTGCCAGCAGCCCCCCGGGACTAGGGGGGGAGCTGTTTTTT. Protein sequence: CASSPPGLGGELFF.